This T cell receptor beta chain comes out of a study of regulatory dendritic cells for organ transplantation. General observations from the study: Memory CD8+ clonal expansion seemed more limited with regulatory than mature dendritic cells. Memory T cells were less diverse than naive, with memory CD8+ most oligoclonal. Considerable individual heterogeneity was seen in alloreactive memory CD8+ T cells.

This CDR3 has 14 amino acids. Trimming cost V 11 bases and J 6 bases, with 20 bases left between them. CDR1 and CDR2 (germline): ENHRY, SYGVKD. Memory T cells were CD45RO+, naive were CD45RA+, sorted by FACS. A note on this clone: Its antigen is undetermined.

Some clones are missing from TCRdb's copy, which holds only in-frame ones; the method was immunoSEQ multiplex PCR. This sample has about 29,000 clones, with about 75% found just once. V gene TRBV10-3 combines with J gene TRBJ1-5; D is unresolved. What was sequenced was memory CD4+ T cells from blood. Subset noted: CD45RO+ memory T cells. This TCR was recovered from a human donor in good health. The CDR3, as DNA: TGTGCCGCCTCAGCCTCTGACAATCCTCAGCCCCAGCATTTT. Translated: CAASASDNPQPQHF.